This T cell receptor (beta chain) comes out of a study of CD8+ T cells in alopecia areata. Study at large: It was oral tofacitinib, at 5 to 10 mg twice daily, that treated patients received.

Treatment denoted: oral pan-JAK inhibitor, 5-10 mg twice daily. Alopecia areata patients gave lesional scalp punch biopsies and peripheral blood samples. As the sequencing template, cDNA was produced by extracting RNA and reverse transcribing it. Clones were read by immunoSEQ multiplex PCR, and TCRdb kept only the in-frame ones, dropping some. This sample carries about 250,000 clones, roughly 60% of them seen once, and the ten largest clones take roughly 0.93%. Trimming took 1 base from V and 6 from J, leaving 12 bases between them. Germline V gene lookup returns CDR1 KGHSH and CDR2 LQKENI. The CDR3 contains 14 residues.

The sequencing here drew on CD4+ T cells sorted from blood, taken around week 54, from a patient treated with tofacitinib. This clonotype was obtained from a human donor with alopecia areata. This chain connects TRBV18 to TRBJ1-1; D might be TRBD1 (5 bases). CDR3 amino acids: CASSPRAQGAEAFF. CDR3 coding DNA: TGTGCCAGCTCACCACGTGCGCAGGGCGCTGAAGCTTTCTTT.